Listed here are 17 T cell receptor beta chains from one sample, sequenced in a study of Graves' ophthalmopathy and Graves' hyperthyroidism. From RNA, the CDR3 regions of TCR beta chains were amplified and sequenced. Scientists carried out first-round RT-PCR using HTBI primers and then a second-round multiplex PCR. TCRdb processed the multiplex PCR reads anew with MiXCR; each CDR3 protein has one entry. Of about 1.1 million distinct CDR3 sequences in the sample, roughly two fifths were seen once. The sample consisted of peripheral blood or thyroid tissue (not recorded which). All receptors come from an adult man with Graves' hyperthyroidism.

This clonotype has a count of ten or more. The CDR3 loop is CSASTTGGVTNTEAFF. The CDR3 region has the DNA TGCAGTGCTAGCACCACAGGGGGCGTGACGAACACTGAAGCTTTCTTT. This rearrangement joins TRBV20-1 to TRBJ1-1, with 9 bases identical to TRBD1. Germline CDR1 and CDR2: DFQATT and SNEGSKA (reference sequence). This CDR3 contains 16 residues. With V trimmed by 3 bases and J by 1 base, 9 bases remained unmatched.

This clonotype appeared many times. V usage is TRBV20-1 and J usage is TRBJ2-7, with a weak D call TRBD2 (6 bases). V gave up 6 bases and J gave up 3 bases, with 12 bases separating them. This CDR3 has 12 amino acids. Germline CDR1 reads DFQATT; CDR2 reads SNEGSKA (reference sequence). CDR3 sequence: CSASPGVYEQYF. In DNA form, the CDR3 reads TGCAGTGCCAGCCCGGGAGTCTACGAGCAGTACTTC.

This chain connects TRBV12-3 or TRBV12-4 to TRBJ2-6, with D unclear. The CDR3 is made up of 18 amino acids. V gave up 1 base and J gave up 0 bases, with 13 bases separating them. The CDR3 here is CASSLGASTISGANVLTF. In DNA, the CDR3 is TGTGCCAGCAGTTTAGGAGCATCCACCATCTCTGGGGCCAACGTCCTGACTTTC.

Only a few counts were recorded for this clonotype. The chain has TRBV20-1 and TRBJ2-7; TRBD1 agrees at 9 bases. Germline V gene lookup returns CDR1 DFQATT and CDR2 SNEGSKA (reference sequence). Trimming at V came to 3 bases and at J to 6 bases, leaving 9 bases not matched to a gene. CDR3 size: 14 residues. Here the CDR3 reads CSASYRGRFVEQYF. CDR3 in DNA: TGCAGTGCTAGTTACAGGGGGCGCTTTGTCGAGCAGTACTTC.

There are many counts of this clonotype. The chain uses TRBV29-1 and TRBJ2-7, with D perhaps TRBD1 or TRBD2 (5 bases each). V was cut by 7 bases and J by 2 bases, with 12 bases left in between. Germline V lookup: CDR1 SQVTM, CDR2 ANQGSEA. The CDR3 is made up of 12 amino acids. CDR3 sequence: CSAGDLTYEQYF. The CDR3 region has the DNA TGCAGCGCCGGGGACCTCACCTACGAGCAGTACTTC.

As for this clonotype: A read error is likely, as this CDR3 ends without the conserved phenylalanine or tryptophan. Because the CDR3's place on the DNA is in doubt, the DNA is left out and the CDR3 is given as listed by TCRdb. The gene calls are TRBV24-1 and TRBJ1-2. Germline assignment: CDR1 KGHDR and CDR2 SFDVKD. Inclusive of both ends, the CDR3 amounts to 13 amino acids. CDR3 amino acids: CATSEWTDYGCTL.

Ten or more counts support this clonotype. The V call is TRBV11-2, the J call TRBJ1-3; TRBD1 is a possible D gene (6 bases). The V and J ends lost 5 bases and 0 bases respectively, with 23 bases between them. The CDR3 runs 19 residues. CDR1 and CDR2 (germline): SGHAT, FQNNGV. CDR3 protein: CASSQKPIQGIGSGNTIYF. CDR3 sequence (DNA): TGTGCCAGCAGCCAAAAACCAATCCAGGGGATCGGCTCTGGAAACACCATATATTTT.

This clonotype has ten or more counts. The chain has TRBV19 and TRBJ1-1; perhaps TRBD1 as D (5 bases). The CDR3 is made up of 16 amino acids. Per the germline V gene, CDR1 is LNHDA and CDR2 is SQIVND (reference sequence). The V gene lost 6 bases and the J gene lost 0 bases, with 17 bases spanning the gap. As DNA, the CDR3 is TGTGCCAGTAGGCCTCTAGGGGCCAAGATGAACACTGAAGCTTTCTTT. It translates to CASRPLGAKMNTEAFF. The whole variable domain, remainder taken from reference TRBV19 and TRBJ1-1, is DGGITQSPKYLFRKEGQNVTLSCEQNLNHDAMYWYRQDPGQGLRLIYYSQIVNDFQKGDIAEGYSVSREKKESFPLTVTSAQKNPTAFYLCASRPLGAKMNTEAFFGQGTRLTVV.

A few counts support this clonotype. V and J are TRBV6-1 and TRBJ1-5; D is unresolved. Deletions cut 6 bases from V and 0 bases from J, with 12 bases between. There are 15 residues in the CDR3. Germline CDR1 MNHNS, CDR2 SASEGT. The DNA for the CDR3 is TGTGCCAGCAGCGACGGGCCTTTTAGCAATCAGCCCCAGCATTTT. The encoded protein is CASSDGPFSNQPQHF.

This clonotype was observed a single time. Relative to the germline gene, one junction end is altered; a read error may explain this. The V call is TRBV15, the J call TRBJ1-1, with D tentatively TRBD1 (5 bases). This CDR3 comprises 17 residues. CDR1 LNHNV and CDR2 YYDKDF come from the germline V gene (reference sequence). In DNA, the CDR3 is TGTGCCGCCAGCAGTGAGTCGGGGGTGAGCATGAACACTGAAGCTTTCTTT. Its translation: CAASSESGVSMNTEAFF.

Concerning this clonotype itself: A read error may be the cause here, since a much bigger clone is one base away. The V and J genes are TRBV7-9 and TRBJ1-1; 8 positions agree with TRBD1. With V trimmed by 5 bases and J by 4 bases, 9 bases remained unmatched. The CDR3 totals 15 residues. Germline values: CDR1 SEHNR, CDR2 FQNEAQ (reference sequence). In nucleotides, the CDR3 is TGTGCCAGCAGCCCAACGGACAGGGATCGCACTGAAGCTTTCTTT. Residues: CASSPTDRDRTEAFF.

V gene TRBV10-3 combines with J gene TRBJ2-5; possible D gene TRBD2, 7 bases. Germline CDR1 and CDR2: ENHRY and SYGVKD. This CDR3 contains 14 residues. Trimming cost V 10 bases and J 4 bases, with 19 bases left between them. The CDR3 protein is CASGAGRGSETQYF. CDR3 DNA sequence: TGTGCCAGTGGGGCAGGGAGGGGGTCAGAGACCCAGTACTTC.

The V gene is TRBV7-9, the J gene TRBJ2-3; 8 bases align to TRBD2. CDR1 SEHNR and CDR2 FQNEAQ come from the germline V gene (reference sequence). V shed 6 bases and J 5 bases; nucleotides not matched to a gene: 7. This CDR3 is built from 14 residues. This CDR3 is CASRRTSSGDTQYF. For the CDR3, the DNA is TGTGCCAGCAGAAGGACTAGCTCAGGAGATACGCAGTATTTT.

This rearrangement joins TRBV29-1 to TRBJ1-5; possible D gene TRBD1, 5 bases. The germline gives CDR1 SQVTM, CDR2 ANQGSEA. V was shortened by 4 bases and J by 11 bases, with 21 bases between the two germline ends. The CDR3 is 14 amino acids. CDR3 residues: CSVAGREALWTQHF. The CDR3 nucleotides read TGCAGCGTTGCCGGCAGGGAAGCCCTATGGACCCAGCATTTT.

Regarding this clonotype: Without the conserved terminal phenylalanine or tryptophan, this CDR3 likely stems from a read error. The V call is TRBV9, the J call TRBJ1-1; D ambiguous. This CDR3 spans 14 amino acids. The germline V gene encodes CDR1 SGDLS and CDR2 YYNGEE. The V end lost 5 bases, the J end lost 1 base, and 12 bases lay between the germline ends. The CDR3 is CASSLNGRNTEAFL. Here the CDR3 DNA reads TGTGCCAGCAGTTTAAATGGCAGGAACACTGAAGCTTTCCTT.

For this clonotype: Without the conserved terminal phenylalanine or tryptophan, this CDR3 likely stems from a read error. The DNA is omitted, as the CDR3 cannot be located on it reliably, and the CDR3 follows TCRdb's listing. The chain carries TRBV7-3 and TRBJ2-6. The V gene's germline CDR1 is SGHTA and CDR2 FQGTGA. With termini counted, the CDR3 has 8 amino acids. The CDR3 protein is CASSLTPT.

This clonotype has a count of ten or more. The chain uses TRBV12-3 or TRBV12-4 and TRBJ1-1, with D possibly matching TRBD1 (6 bases). Trimming took off 6 bases at V and 1 base at J, with 9 bases between the two ends. The CDR3 extends over 13 amino acids. CDR3 sequence reads: CASSGQPNTEAFF. Written as DNA, the CDR3 is TGTGCCAGCAGCGGACAGCCGAACACTGAAGCTTTCTTT.